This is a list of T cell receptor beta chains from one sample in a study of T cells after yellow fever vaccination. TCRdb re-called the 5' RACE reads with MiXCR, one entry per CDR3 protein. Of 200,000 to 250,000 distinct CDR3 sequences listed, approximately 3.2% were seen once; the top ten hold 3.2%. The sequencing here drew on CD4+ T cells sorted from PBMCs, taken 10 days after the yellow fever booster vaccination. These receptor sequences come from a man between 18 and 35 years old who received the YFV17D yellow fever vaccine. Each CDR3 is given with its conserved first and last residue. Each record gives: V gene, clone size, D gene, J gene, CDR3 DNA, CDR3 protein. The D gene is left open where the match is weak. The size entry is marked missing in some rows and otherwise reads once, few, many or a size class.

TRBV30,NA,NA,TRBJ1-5,TGTGCCTGGAGTGTAGAGGGGTCCCAGCCCCAGCATTTT,CAWSVEGSQPQHF
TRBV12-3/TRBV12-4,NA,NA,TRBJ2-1,TGTGCCAGCAGTGGGGGGGGACAGTGGGCCGGCAATGAGCAGTTCTTC,CASSGGGQWAGNEQFF
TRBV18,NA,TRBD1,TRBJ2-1,TGTGCCAGCTCACCACTGACAGGGGTTTCCAGGTACAATGAGCAGTTCTTC,CASSPLTGVSRYNEQFF
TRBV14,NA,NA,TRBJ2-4,TGTGCCAGCAGCCAAGACCCAGGGATTCAGTACTTC,CASSQDPGIQYF
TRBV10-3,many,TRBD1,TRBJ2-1,TGTGCCTCCCTCTTCGGACAGGGTAACAATGAGCAGTTCTTC,CASLFGQGNNEQFF
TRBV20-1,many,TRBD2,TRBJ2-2,TGCAGTGCTAGAGGCAGCGGGGGGTCCCGCGACACCGGGGAGCTGTTTTTT,CSARGSGGSRDTGELFF
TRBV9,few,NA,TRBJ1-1,TGTGCCAGCAGCGTAGATCCGTTGAACACTGAAGCTTTCTTT,CASSVDPLNTEAFF
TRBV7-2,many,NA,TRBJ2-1,TGTGCCAGCAGCTTCCGTCGATCGACCGGTCCGGATAATGAGCAGTTCTTC,CASSFRRSTGPDNEQFF
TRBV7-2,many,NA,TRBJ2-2,TGTGCCAGCCCAGGGGGGGCCCATCCCGGGGAGCTGTTTTTT,CASPGGAHPGELFF
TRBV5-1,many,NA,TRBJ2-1,TGCGCCAGCAGCTTGGCGCAGGGTCCCAATGAGCAGTTCTTC,CASSLAQGPNEQFF
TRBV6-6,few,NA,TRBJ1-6,TGTGCCGGACAATTCAAGAGCAATTCACCCCTCCACTTT,CAGQFKSNSPLHF
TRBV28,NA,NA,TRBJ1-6,TGTGCCAGCAGGCTGGAGGGGAGGGCAAATTCACCCCTCCACTTT,CASRLEGRANSPLHF
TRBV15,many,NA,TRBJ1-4,TGTGCCACCAGCAGAGGCGGGACGAGGAAACTGTTTTTT,CATSRGGTRKLFF
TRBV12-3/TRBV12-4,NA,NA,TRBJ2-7,TGTGCCAGCACCTTTTCCCCAGGGTACGAGCAGTACTTC,CASTFSPGYEQYF
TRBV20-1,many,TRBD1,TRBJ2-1,TGCAGTGCTAGTGCGGACAGGTACAATGAGCAGTTCTTC,CSASADRYNEQFF
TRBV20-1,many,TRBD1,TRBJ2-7,TGCAGTGCTAGTGACAGGGTCTACGAGCAGTACTTC,CSASDRVYEQYF
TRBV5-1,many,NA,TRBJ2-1,TGCGCCAGCAGCTTGGAGCGTGAGCAGTTCTTC,CASSLEREQFF
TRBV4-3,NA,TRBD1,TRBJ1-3,TGCGCCAGCAGCCAAGATGGGGAACAGGGGCGAGGCTATTACGAAAACACCATATATTTT,CASSQDGEQGRGYYENTIYF
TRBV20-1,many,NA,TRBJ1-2,TGCAGTGCTAGTTATGGGGGGGAATATGGCTACACCTTC,CSASYGGEYGYTF
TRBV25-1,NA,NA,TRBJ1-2,TGTGCCAGCGCCCGGGGGCAGGGAGACTATGGCTACACCTTC,CASARGQGDYGYTF
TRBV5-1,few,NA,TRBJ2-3,TGCGCCAGCAGCCAGGGATGGGGAGACACAGATACGCAGTATTTT,CASSQGWGDTDTQYF
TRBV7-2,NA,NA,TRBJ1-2,TGTGCCAGCAGCTTTACCGGGACGGATGGCTACACCTTC,CASSFTGTDGYTF
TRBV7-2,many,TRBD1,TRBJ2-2,TGTGCCAGCAGCTTTAGCGCCACCTACAGGGGGCTGTACACCGGGGAGCTGTTTTTT,CASSFSATYRGLYTGELFF
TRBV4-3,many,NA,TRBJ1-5,TGCGCCAGCAGCCAAGATAACCGTATGAATCAGCCCCAGCATTTT,CASSQDNRMNQPQHF
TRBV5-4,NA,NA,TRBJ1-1,TGTGCCAGCAGCACAGCAGCAGGGAACATGAACACTGAAGCTTTCTTT,CASSTAAGNMNTEAFF
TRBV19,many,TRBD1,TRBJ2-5,TGTGCCAGTAGTACGGGACAGGGGACAAGGGGACAAGAGACCCAGTACTTC,CASSTGQGTRGQETQYF
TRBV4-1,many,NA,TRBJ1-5,TGCGCCAGCAGCCAAGTTTTAACAGCCTTCAATCAGCCCCAGCATTTT,CASSQVLTAFNQPQHF
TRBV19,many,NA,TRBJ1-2,TGTGCCAGTAGTATAGGGGGGCGCGACTATGGCTACACCTTC,CASSIGGRDYGYTF
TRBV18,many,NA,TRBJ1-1,TGTGCCAGCTCACCACGATTGGCCTTTGAAGCTTTCTTT,CASSPRLAFEAFF
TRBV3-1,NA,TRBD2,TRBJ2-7,TGTGCCAGCAGCCAAGATATAGCGGGGGATACTTTCTACGAGCAGTACTTC,CASSQDIAGDTFYEQYF